The clone carrying this T cell receptor beta chain was detected many times. Its antigen is as yet unknown. The time point is: sample taken at primary tumor resection. Tumor, nontumor lung or frozen PBMC supplied whole RNA, sequenced without sorting. The data are from a study of spatial heterogeneity in lung cancer. In the study overall: Beta-chain sequences were consistently detected more often than alpha-chain sequences. The study found that TCR transcript counts in tumor regions correlated strongly with a matched bulk RNA-seq T cell module score. Broader study findings: Intratumoral expanded alpha and beta TCR counts were found to track tumor mutation counts. Beta chains had around 12% coverage of tumor T cells, and alpha chains had 6% to 7.5%.

TCRdb fed the 5' RACE reads into MiXCR, producing one record per CDR3 protein. The sample consists of some 9,000 distinct CDR3 sequences, 14% of them appearing once. CDR3 length equals 15 residues. Germline V gene sequence: CDR1 MNHNY, CDR2 SVGAGI (reference sequence). Trimming took off 2 bases at V and 8 bases at J, with 15 bases between the two ends. Sample: lung tumor tissue, taken at surgery. This TCR was recovered from a male donor with early-stage non-small cell lung cancer. The chain joins TRBV6-6 to TRBJ1-4, with unresolved D. CDR3 DNA: TGTGCCAGCAGTTACATAGAGGAGATTTGGGAAAAACTGTTTTTT. Protein sequence: CASSYIEEIWEKLFF.